These 17 T cell receptor beta chains came from one sample sequenced in a study of CD8+ T cells in alopecia areata. Specified treatment: oral pan-JAK inhibitor, 5-10 mg twice daily. cDNA serving as the sequencing template came from extracted, reverse transcribed RNA. Only in-frame clones appear in the TCRdb table, and some are missing; sequencing was by immunoSEQ multiplex PCR. This table holds about 210,000 clones, around two fifths found once. The sequencing here drew on CD4+ T cells sorted from blood, taken at approximately week 37, from a patient treated with tofacitinib. The receptors shown here come from a human donor with alopecia areata.

This clone was seen only a few times. V gene TRBV29-1 combines with J gene TRBJ2-3, with 9 bases identical to TRBD2. V was pared by 3 bases and J by 3 bases, with 10 bases of the junction left unmatched. The CDR3 is 16 residues long. Germline CDR1 SQVTM, CDR2 ANQGSEA. The CDR3 DNA reads as TGCAGCGTTGAGGGGGGTAGCGGGAGAGTAACAGATACGCAGTATTTT. Its translation: CSVEGGSGRVTDTQYF.

This clone turned up a few times. The chain has TRBV12-5 and TRBJ2-2; the D is unclear. CDR3 length equals 15 residues. The V and J ends lost 2 bases and 1 base respectively, with 8 bases between them. CDR1 and CDR2 from the germline V gene are LGHNT and FRNRAP. This chain's CDR3 is CASGLWSGNTGELFF. CDR3 DNA: TGTGCTAGTGGTTTGTGGTCAGGGAACACCGGGGAGCTGTTTTTT.

This clone occurred a few times. This rearrangement joins TRBV30 to TRBJ2-7; TRBD1 might be the D (6 bases). V gave up 2 bases and J gave up 5 bases, with 10 bases separating them. Germline-derived CDR1 and CDR2 are GTSNPN and SVGIG (reference sequence). This CDR3 is built from 12 residues. The CDR3 loop is CAWSPTGHEQYF. In DNA form, the CDR3 reads TGTGCCTGGAGTCCAACAGGGCACGAGCAGTACTTC. The whole variable domain, filled in from reference TRBV30 and TRBJ2-7, reads SQTIHQWPATLVQPVGSPLSLECTVEGTSNPNLYWYRQAAGRGLQLLFYSVGIGQISSEVPQNLSASRPQDRQFILSSKKLLLSDSGFYLCAWSPTGHEQYFGPGTRLTVT.

This clone was picked up a small number of times. The chain recombines TRBV6-6 with TRBJ2-3; no reliable D call. Germline-derived CDR1 and CDR2 are MNHNY and SVGAGI (reference sequence). The CDR3 contains 12 residues. With 6 bases removed from V and 4 bases from J, the gap between germline ends came to 8 bases. The CDR3 bases are TGTGCCAGCAGCGCCCAAGCAGATACGCAGTATTTT. This codes for CASSAQADTQYF.

The chain links TRBV10-3 to TRBJ2-7, with D perhaps matching TRBD1 (5 bases). Germline V gene data show CDR1 as ENHRY and CDR2 as SYGVKD. V lost 3 bases and J 0 bases, leaving 15 bases between the germline ends. This CDR3 has 16 amino acids. The CDR3 loop is CAISDPHRKSSYEQYF. The CDR3 bases are TGTGCCATCAGTGACCCCCACAGGAAAAGCTCCTACGAGCAGTACTTC.

V usage is TRBV5-1 and J usage is TRBJ2-1; 8 positions match TRBD2. This CDR3 spans 16 amino acids. The V gene's germline CDR1 is SGHRS and CDR2 YFSETQ. Trimming took 0 bases from V and 9 from J; bases not matched to a gene: 11. CDR3 bases: TGCGCCAGCAGCTTGGTGGCGGGAGGACCCCTGGGTGAGCAGTTCTTC. Its protein is CASSLVAGGPLGEQFF.

The chain joins TRBV2 to TRBJ1-1, with TRBD1 matching 7 bases. V shed 7 bases, J shed 4 bases, and the junction held 12 bases outside the gene matches. In germline, CDR1 is SNHLY, CDR2 FYNNEI. The CDR3 is 15 amino acids. This CDR3 is CASTQRGRGVTEAFF. The CDR3 nucleotides are TGTGCCAGCACTCAAAGGGGGCGCGGGGTCACTGAAGCTTTCTTT.

V gene TRBV29-1 combines with J gene TRBJ2-7, with TRBD2 matching 12 bases. Per the germline V gene, CDR1 is SQVTM and CDR2 is ANQGSEA. The CDR3 runs to 13 residues. The CDR3 sequence: CSAKTSGRYEQYF. DNA of the CDR3: TGCAGTGCTAAAACTAGCGGGAGGTACGAGCAGTACTTC.

In its sample, this clone was seen a few times. The chain combines TRBV30 with TRBJ2-1, with D unclear. The CDR3 runs to 16 residues. The germline V gene encodes CDR1 GTSNPN and CDR2 SVGIG (reference sequence). V lost 0 bases and J lost 0, with 12 bases in between. The CDR3 DNA sequence: TGTGCCTGGAGTGTAGGGCGGACCAGCTCCTACAATGAGCAGTTCTTC. It translates to CAWSVGRTSSYNEQFF.

The chain carries TRBV19 and TRBJ2-4; D remains ambiguous. Trimming cost V 4 bases and J 0 bases, with 16 bases left between them. The CDR3 contains 17 residues. CDR1 and CDR2 from the germline V gene are LNHDA and SQIVND (reference sequence). DNA for the CDR3: TGTGCCAGTAGTACATACGGCTCCCCGCCAGCCAAAAACATTCAGTACTTC. Protein product: CASSTYGSPPAKNIQYF.

CDR3 loop: CASSNRGAPPPEQFF. CDR3 bases: TGTGCCAGCAGTAACCGGGGGGCACCCCCCCCTGAGCAGTTCTTC. J is TRBJ2-1 and V is TRBV6-6; possible D gene TRBD2, 7 bases. The CDR3 extends over 15 amino acids. Trimming pared 5 bases from V and 9 bases from J, leaving 20 bases between. Germline CDR1 reads MNHNY; CDR2 reads SVGAGI (reference sequence).

This chain connects TRBV7-8 to TRBJ2-2, with TRBD2 matching over 12 bases. The germline gives CDR1 SGHVS, CDR2 FQNEAQ. V was clipped by 2 bases and J by 8 bases; unmatched bases: 12. This CDR3 is 18 amino acids long. The CDR3 DNA is TGTGCCAGCAGCTTAAGGTCGATGACTAGCGGGAGTCCGGGGGAGCTGTTTTTT. Translating gives CASSLRSMTSGSPGELFF.

In this sample, this clone turned up once. The chain carries TRBV27 and TRBJ2-5, with a weak D call TRBD1 (6 bases). This CDR3 has 14 residues. V lost 6 bases to trimming and J lost 4 bases, with 15 bases between them. Per the germline V gene, CDR1 is MNHEY and CDR2 is SMNVEV (reference sequence). The DNA for the CDR3 is TGTGCCAGCAGAAGTACAGGGTTGAGAGAGACCCAGTACTTC. It codes for CASRSTGLRETQYF.

The genes are TRBV9 and TRBJ2-2; D may be TRBD2 (5 bases). The CDR3 length is 15 residues. Germline V lookup: CDR1 SGDLS, CDR2 YYNGEE. V was clipped by 0 bases and J by 4 bases, with 10 bases between them. The CDR3 protein is CASSVDSGPTGELFF. In DNA form, the CDR3 reads TGTGCCAGCAGCGTAGACAGCGGACCCACCGGGGAGCTGTTTTTT.

The rearrangement uses TRBV30 and TRBJ1-5; no firm D call. Germline-derived CDR1 and CDR2 are GTSNPN and SVGIG (reference sequence). V was pared by 1 base and J by 10 bases, with 8 bases between. This CDR3 contains 11 residues. The CDR3 bases are TGTGCCTGGAGTGAAGGCTTACCCCAGCATTTT. It codes for CAWSEGLPQHF. The whole variable domain, filled in from reference TRBV30 and TRBJ1-5, reads SQTIHQWPATLVQPVGSPLSLECTVEGTSNPNLYWYRQAAGRGLQLLFYSVGIGQISSEVPQNLSASRPQDRQFILSSKKLLLSDSGFYLCAWSEGLPQHFGDGTRLSIL.

The chain employs TRBV7-2 and TRBJ2-7, with 9 bases that match TRBD2. CDR1 is SGHTA and CDR2 is FQGNSA in the germline V gene. The J segment lost 4 bases and the V segment lost 0 bases, leaving 4 bases of the junction unmatched. The CDR3 spans 15 residues. CDR3 sequence: CASSLAASGTYEQYF. CDR3 coding DNA: TGTGCCAGCAGCTTAGCGGCTAGCGGGACGTACGAGCAGTACTTC.

On this clone itself: Within the sample, other DNA sequences also encode this same CDR3. The chain links TRBV29-1 to TRBJ1-2, with D tentatively TRBD1 (5 bases). Germline loops: CDR1 SQVTM, CDR2 ANQGSEA. V shed 4 bases and J shed 1 base, with 7 bases lying between them. The CDR3 is 12 residues long. The CDR3 here is CSVGGINYGYTF. In nucleotides, the CDR3 is TGCAGCGTTGGGGGCATTAACTATGGCTACACCTTC.